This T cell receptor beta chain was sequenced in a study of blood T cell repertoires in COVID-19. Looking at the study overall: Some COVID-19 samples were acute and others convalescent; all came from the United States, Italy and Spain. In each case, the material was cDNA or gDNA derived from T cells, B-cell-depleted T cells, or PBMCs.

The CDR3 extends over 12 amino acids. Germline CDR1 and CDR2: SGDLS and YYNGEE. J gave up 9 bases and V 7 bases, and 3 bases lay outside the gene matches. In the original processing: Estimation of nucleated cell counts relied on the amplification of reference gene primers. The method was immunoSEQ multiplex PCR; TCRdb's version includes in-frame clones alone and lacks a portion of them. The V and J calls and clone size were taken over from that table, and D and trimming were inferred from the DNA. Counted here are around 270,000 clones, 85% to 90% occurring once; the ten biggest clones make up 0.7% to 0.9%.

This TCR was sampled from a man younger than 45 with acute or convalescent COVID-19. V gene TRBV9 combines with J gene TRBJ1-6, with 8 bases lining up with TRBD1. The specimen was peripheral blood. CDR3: CASGQGGSPLHF. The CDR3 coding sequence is TGTGCCAGCGGACAGGGAGGTTCACCCCTCCACTTT.